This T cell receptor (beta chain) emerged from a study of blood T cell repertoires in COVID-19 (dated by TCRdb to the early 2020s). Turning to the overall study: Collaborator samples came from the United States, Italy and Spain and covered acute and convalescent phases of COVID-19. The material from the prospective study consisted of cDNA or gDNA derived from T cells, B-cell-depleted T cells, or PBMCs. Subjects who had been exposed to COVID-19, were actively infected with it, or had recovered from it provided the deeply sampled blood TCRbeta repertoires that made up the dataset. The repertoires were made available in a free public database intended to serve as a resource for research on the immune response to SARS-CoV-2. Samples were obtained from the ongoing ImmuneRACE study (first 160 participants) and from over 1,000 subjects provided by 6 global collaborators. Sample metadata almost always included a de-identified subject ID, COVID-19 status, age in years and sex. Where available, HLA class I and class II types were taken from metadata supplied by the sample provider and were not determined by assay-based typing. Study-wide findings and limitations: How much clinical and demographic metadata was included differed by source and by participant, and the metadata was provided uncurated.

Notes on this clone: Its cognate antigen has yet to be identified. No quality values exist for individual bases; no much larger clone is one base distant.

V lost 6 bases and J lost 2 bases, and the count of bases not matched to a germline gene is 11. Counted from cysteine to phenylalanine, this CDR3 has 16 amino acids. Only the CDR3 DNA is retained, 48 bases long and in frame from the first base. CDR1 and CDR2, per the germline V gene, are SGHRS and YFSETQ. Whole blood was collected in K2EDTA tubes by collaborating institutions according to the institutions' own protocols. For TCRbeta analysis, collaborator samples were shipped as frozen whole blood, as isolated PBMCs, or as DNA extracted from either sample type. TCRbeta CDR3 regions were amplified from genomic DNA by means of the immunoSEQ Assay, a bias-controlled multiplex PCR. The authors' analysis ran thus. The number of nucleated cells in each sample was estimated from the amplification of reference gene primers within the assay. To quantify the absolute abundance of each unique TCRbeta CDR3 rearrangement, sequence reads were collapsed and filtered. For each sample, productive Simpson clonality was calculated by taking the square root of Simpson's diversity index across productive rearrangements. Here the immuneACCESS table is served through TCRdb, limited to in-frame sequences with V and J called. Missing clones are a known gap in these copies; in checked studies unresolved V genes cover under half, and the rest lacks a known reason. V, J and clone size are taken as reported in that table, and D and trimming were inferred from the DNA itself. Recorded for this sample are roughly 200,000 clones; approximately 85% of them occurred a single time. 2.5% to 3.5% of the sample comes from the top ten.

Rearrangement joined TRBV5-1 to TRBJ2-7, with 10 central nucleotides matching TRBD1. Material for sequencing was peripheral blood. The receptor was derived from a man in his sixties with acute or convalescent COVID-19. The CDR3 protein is CASTKGGTGVTYEQYF. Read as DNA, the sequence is TGCGCCAGCACCAAGGGCGGGACAGGGGTCACCTACGAGCAGTACTTC.